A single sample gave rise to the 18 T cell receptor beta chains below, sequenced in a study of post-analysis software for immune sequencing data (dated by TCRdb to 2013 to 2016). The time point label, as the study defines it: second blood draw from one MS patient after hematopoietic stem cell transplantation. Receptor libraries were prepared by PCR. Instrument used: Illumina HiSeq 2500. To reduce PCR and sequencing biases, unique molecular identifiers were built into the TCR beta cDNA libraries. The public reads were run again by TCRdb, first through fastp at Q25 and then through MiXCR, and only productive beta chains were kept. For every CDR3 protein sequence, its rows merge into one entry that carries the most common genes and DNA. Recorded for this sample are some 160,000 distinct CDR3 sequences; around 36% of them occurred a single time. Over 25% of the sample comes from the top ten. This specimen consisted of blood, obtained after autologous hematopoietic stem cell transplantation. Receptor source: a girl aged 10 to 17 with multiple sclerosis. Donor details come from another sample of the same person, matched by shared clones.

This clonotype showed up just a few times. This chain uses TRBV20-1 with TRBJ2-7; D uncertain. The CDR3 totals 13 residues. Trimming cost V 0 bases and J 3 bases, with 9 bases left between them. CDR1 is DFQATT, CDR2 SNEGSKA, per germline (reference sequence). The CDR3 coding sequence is TGCAGTGCTAGAGAGGGCAGCCTCTACGAGCAGTACTTC. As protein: CSAREGSLYEQYF.

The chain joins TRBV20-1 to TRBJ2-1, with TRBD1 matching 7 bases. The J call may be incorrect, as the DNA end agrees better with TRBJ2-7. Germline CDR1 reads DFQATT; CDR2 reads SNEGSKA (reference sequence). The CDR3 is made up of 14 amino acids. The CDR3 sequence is CSATTGASYNEQYF. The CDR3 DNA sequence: TGCAGTGCCACCACAGGGGCTTCCTACAATGAGCAGTACTTC.

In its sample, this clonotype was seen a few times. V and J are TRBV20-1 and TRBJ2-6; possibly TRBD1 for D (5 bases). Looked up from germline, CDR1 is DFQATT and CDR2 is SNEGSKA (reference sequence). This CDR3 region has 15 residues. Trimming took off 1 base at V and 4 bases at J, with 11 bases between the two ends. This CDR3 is CSARGQGPGANVLTF. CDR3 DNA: TGCAGTGCTAGAGGGCAGGGTCCCGGGGCCAACGTCCTGACTTTC.

CDR3 DNA sequence: TGTGCCAGCAGTTCCGGACAGGGGAAGCGCGATACGCAGTATTTT. Its protein product is CASSSGQGKRDTQYF. The V and J genes are TRBV7-9 and TRBJ2-3; 9 nucleotides agree with TRBD1. Trimming removed 6 bases from V and 6 bases from J; junction bases left unmatched: 10. Per the germline V gene, CDR1 is SEHNR and CDR2 is FQNEAQ (reference sequence). This CDR3 is 15 amino acids long.

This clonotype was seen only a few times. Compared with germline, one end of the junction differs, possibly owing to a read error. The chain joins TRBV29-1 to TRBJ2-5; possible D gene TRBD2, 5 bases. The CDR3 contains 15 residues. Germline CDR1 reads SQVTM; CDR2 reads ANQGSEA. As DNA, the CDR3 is TGCAGCGCTGAACTGGATGGGAGCAGTGTGGAGACCCAGTACTTC. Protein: CSAELDGSSVETQYF.

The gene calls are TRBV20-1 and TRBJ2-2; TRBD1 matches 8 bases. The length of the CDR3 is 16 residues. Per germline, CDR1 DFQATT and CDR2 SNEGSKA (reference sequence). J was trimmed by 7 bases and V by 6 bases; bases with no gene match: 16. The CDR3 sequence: CSATTPDRGDRGELFF. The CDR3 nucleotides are TGCAGTGCCACAACCCCAGACAGGGGAGACCGCGGGGAGCTGTTTTTT.

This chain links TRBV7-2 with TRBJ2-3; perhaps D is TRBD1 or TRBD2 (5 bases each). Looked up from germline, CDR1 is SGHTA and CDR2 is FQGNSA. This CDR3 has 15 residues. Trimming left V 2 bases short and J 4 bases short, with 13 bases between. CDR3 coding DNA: TGTGCCAGCAGCTTATCCCATCAGGGAGCAGATACGCAGTATTTT. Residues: CASSLSHQGADTQYF.

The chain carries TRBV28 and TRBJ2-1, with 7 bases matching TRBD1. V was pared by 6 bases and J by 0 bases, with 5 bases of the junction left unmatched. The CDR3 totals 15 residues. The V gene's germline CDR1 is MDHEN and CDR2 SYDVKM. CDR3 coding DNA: TGTGCCAGCAGGGATTACAGGGGCTCCTACAATGAGCAGTTCTTC. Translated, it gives CASRDYRGSYNEQFF.

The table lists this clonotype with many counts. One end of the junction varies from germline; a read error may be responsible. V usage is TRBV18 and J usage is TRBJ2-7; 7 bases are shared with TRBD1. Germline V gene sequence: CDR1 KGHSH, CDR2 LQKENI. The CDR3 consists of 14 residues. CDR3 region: CASSPRDRSYEQYF. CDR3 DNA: TGTGCCAGCTCGCCACGGGACAGATCCTACGAGCAGTACTTC.

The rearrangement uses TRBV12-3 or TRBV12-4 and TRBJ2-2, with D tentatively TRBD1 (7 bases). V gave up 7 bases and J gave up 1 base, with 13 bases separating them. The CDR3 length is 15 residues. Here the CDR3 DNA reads TGTGCCAGCACTCTCAGGGGGGTGAACACCGGGGAGCTGTTTTTT. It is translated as CASTLRGVNTGELFF.

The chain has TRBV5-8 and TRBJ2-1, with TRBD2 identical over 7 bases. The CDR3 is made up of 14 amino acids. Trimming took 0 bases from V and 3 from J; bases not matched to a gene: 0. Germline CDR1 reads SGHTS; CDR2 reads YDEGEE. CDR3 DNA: TGTGCCAGCAGCTTGGGGACTAGCTACAATGAGCAGTTCTTC. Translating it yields CASSLGTSYNEQFF.

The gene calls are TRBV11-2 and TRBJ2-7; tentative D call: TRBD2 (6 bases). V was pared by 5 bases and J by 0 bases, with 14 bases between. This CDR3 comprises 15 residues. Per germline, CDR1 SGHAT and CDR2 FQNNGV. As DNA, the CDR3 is TGTGCCAGCAGCCCCCCGGGGAGGAGCTCCTACGAGCAGTACTTC. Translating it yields CASSPPGRSSYEQYF.

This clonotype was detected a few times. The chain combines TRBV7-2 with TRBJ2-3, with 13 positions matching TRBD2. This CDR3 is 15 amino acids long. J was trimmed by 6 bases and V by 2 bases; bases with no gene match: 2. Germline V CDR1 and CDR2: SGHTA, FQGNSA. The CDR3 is CASSLSTSGRDTQYF. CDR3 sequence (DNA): TGTGCCAGCAGCTTATCGACTAGCGGGAGGGATACGCAGTATTTT. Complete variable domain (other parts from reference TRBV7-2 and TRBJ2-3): GAGVSQSPSNKVTEKGKDVELRCDPISGHTALYWYRQSLGQGLEFLIYFQGNSAPDKSGLPSDRFSAERTGGSVSTLTIQRTQQEDSAVYLCASSLSTSGRDTQYFGPGTRLTVL.

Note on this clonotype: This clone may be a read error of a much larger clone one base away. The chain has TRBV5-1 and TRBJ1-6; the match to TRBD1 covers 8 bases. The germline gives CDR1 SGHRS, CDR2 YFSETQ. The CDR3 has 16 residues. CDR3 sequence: CASSLGATGVNSPFHF. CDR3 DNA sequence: TGCGCCAGCAGCTTGGGTGCGACAGGGGTCAATTCACCCTTCCACTTT.

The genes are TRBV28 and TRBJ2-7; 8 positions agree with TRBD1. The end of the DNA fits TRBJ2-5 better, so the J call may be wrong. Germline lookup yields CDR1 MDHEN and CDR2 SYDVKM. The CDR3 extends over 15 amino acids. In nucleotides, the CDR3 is TGTGCCAGCAGTTTATATCAGGGGGCGAGTGAGACCCAGTACTTC. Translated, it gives CASSLYQGASETQYF.

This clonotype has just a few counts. The CDR3 loop reads CASTGTSYGYTF. The CDR3 nucleotides are TGTGCCTCAACAGGGACGTCCTATGGCTACACCTTC. The chain joins TRBV30 to TRBJ1-2; D is possibly TRBD1 (6 bases). Trimming shortened V by 7 bases and J by 4 bases, and 13 bases separated the two germline ends. The length of the CDR3 is 12 residues. The germline V gene has CDR1 GTSNPN and CDR2 SVGIG (reference sequence).

CDR3 sequence (DNA): TGCGCCAGCAGCCCGGGACAGACAAGTTATGGCTACACCTTC. It yields the protein CASSPGQTSYGYTF. The V gene is TRBV5-1, the J gene TRBJ1-2; 7 positions match TRBD1. Germline V gives CDR1 SGHRS, CDR2 YFSETQ. After removal of 4 bases from V and 5 bases from J, the junction contained 8 bases not matched to a gene. This CDR3 comprises 14 residues.

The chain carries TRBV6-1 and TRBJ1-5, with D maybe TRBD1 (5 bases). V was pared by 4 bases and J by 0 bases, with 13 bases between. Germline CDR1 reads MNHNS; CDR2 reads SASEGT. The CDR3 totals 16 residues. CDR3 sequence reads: CASSVPGGNSNQPQHF. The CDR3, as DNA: TGTGCCAGCAGTGTGCCGGGGGGGAATAGCAATCAGCCCCAGCATTTT.